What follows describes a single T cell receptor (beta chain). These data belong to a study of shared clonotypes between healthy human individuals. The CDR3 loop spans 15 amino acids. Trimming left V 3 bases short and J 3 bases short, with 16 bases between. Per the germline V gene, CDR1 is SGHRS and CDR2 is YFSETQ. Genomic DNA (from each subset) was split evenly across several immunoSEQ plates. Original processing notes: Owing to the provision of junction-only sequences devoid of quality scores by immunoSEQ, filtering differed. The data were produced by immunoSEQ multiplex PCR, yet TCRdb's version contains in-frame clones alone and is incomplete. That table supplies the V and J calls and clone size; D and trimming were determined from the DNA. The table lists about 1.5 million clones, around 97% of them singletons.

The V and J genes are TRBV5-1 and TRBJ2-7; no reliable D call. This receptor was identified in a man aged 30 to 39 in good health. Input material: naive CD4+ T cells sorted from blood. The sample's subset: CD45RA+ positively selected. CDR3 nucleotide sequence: TGCGCCAGCAGCTCCGACACCGGGCGAGGCTACGAGCAGTACTTC. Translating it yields CASSSDTGRGYEQYF. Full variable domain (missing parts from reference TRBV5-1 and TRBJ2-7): KAGVTQTPRYLIKTRGQQVTLSCSPISGHRSVSWYQQTPGQGLQFLFEYFSETQRNKGNFPGRFSGRQFSNSRSEMNVSTLELGDSALYLCASSSDTGRGYEQYFGPGTRLTVT.